The subject of this entry is one T cell receptor beta chain. No antigen is known for it. Within one base of it there is no much larger clone, and no base qualities were kept. The sample comes from a study of control samples from healthy donors and cancer patients (dated by TCRdb to 2019 to 2021). The trim is 2 bases for V and 7 bases for J, with a gap of 15 bases between the germline ends. Including the terminal cysteine and phenylalanine, the CDR3 comprises 13 residues. The kept DNA is CDR3 alone, 39 bases in frame from the first base. CDR1 SQVTM and CDR2 ANQGSEA were looked up in the germline V gene. Libraries came from the immunoSEQ multiplex PCR assay. TCRdb limited this immuneACCESS table to in-frame rearrangements with V and J called. A share of clones is missing; checked studies link under half to unresolved V genes, and the rest is unexplained. The sample includes around 120,000 clones, with 80% to 95% observed a single time. Less than 9.5% of the sample rests with the top ten.

The rearrangement joined TRBV29-1 to TRBJ2-7; possibly the D gene is TRBD1, per 6 matching bases. The receptor was isolated from a woman aged 18-29 years in good health. Sequencing input: blood. The CDR3 region reads CSVEKGEGSEQYF. The nucleotide sequence reads TGCAGCGTTGAAAAGGGGGAAGGCTCGGAGCAGTACTTC.